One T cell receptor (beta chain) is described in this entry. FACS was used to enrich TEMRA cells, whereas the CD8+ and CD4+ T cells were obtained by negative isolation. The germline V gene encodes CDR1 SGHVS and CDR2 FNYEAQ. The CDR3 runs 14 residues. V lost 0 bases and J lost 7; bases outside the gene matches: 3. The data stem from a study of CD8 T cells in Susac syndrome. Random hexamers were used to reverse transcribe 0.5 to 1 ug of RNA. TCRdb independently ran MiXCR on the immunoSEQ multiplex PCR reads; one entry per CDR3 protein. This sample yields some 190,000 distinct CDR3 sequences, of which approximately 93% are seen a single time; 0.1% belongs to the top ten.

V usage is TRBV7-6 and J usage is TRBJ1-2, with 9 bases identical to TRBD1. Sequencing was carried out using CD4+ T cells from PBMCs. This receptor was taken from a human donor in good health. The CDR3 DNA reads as TGTGCCAGCAGCTTAGCACAGGGGGCGAGTGGCTACACCTTC. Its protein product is CASSLAQGASGYTF.